There are a few counts of the clone carrying this T cell receptor (beta chain). The data were obtained in a study of CD8+ T cells in alopecia areata. Sequencing used cDNA as its template, made by extracting RNA and reverse transcribing it. Sequenced by immunoSEQ multiplex PCR; TCRdb stores in-frame clones only, minus some. The table lists more than 95,000 clones, approximately 47% of them singletons. The specimen was NKG2D-low CD8+ T cells sorted from blood. This receptor was obtained from a human donor with alopecia areata.

The CDR3 spells CSVERDYEQYF. CDR3 nucleotide sequence: TGCAGCGTTGAACGCGATTACGAGCAGTACTTC. The chain uses TRBV29-1 and TRBJ2-7; no reliable D call. The CDR3 extends over 11 amino acids. Germline lookup yields CDR1 SQVTM and CDR2 ANQGSEA. V shed 2 bases and J shed 4 bases, with 6 bases lying between them.